The clone carrying this T cell receptor (beta chain) was counted between two and nine times. The CDR3 sequence is 17 residues long. With V trimmed by 3 bases and J by 4 bases, 4 bases remained unmatched. These data originate in a study of blood T cells in healthy people across ages. Study context: Template switching recovered approximately one barcoded beta molecule for every two T cells.

With a J-beta primer mix and a sample-barcoded 5' primer, a second PCR ran about 7 to 12 cycles. TCRdb reanalysed the 5' RACE reads using MiXCR and keeps one entry per CDR3 protein. The sample consists of over 500,000 distinct CDR3 sequences, about 27% of them appearing once. The same sample was also studied in work on T cells of mothers and their children. That source adds: At about 1.4 ug per 15 ul, all of the extracted RNA went into cDNA synthesis. Amplification in the second PCR used the M1S primer, which added sample barcodes and 2-4 random nucleotides.

J is TRBJ2-6 and V is TRBV12-3 or TRBV12-4, with 12 positions matching TRBD2. Sample: blood. The sequence was collected from a boy aged 2 to 9 in good health. The CDR3 protein is CASSFLAGGTGANVLTF. The DNA for the CDR3 is TGTGCCAGCAGTTTTCTAGCGGGAGGGACGGGGGCCAACGTCCTGACTTTC.